Below are 25 T cell receptor beta chains sequenced from a single sample in a study of Graves' ophthalmopathy and Graves' hyperthyroidism. Using RNA transcripts, the TCR beta CDR3 regions were amplified. RT-PCR was first run with HTBI primers, then multiplex PCR in a second round. TCRdb fed the multiplex PCR reads into MiXCR, producing one record per CDR3 protein. The top ten hold more than 2.5% of the sample, which has about 420,000 distinct CDR3 sequences, approximately 21% seen once. Source material: peripheral blood. The receptors shown here come from a woman aged 18-35 years with stable Graves' hyperthyroidism.

This clonotype was found many times. Being one base from a much bigger clone, this may be a read error. V usage is TRBV6-5 and J usage is TRBJ2-2, with D tentatively TRBD1 or TRBD2 (5 bases each). The CDR3 contains 13 residues. The germline CDR1 and CDR2 sequences are MNHEY and SVGAGI. CDR3 region: CASSRENTGELVF. The CDR3 coding sequence is TGTGCCAGCAGCAGGGAGAACACCGGGGAGCTGGTTTTT.

This chain connects TRBV11-1 to TRBJ1-3; D remains ambiguous. The CDR3 sequence is 16 residues long. The ends were cut back, 5 bases at V and 4 bases at J, with 18 bases in the middle. Germline lookup yields CDR1 SGHAT and CDR2 FQDESV (reference sequence). CDR3 nucleotides: TGTGCCAGCAGCCCCGAGTACCTAGTATGGGGAAACACCATATATTTT. It specifies CASSPEYLVWGNTIYF. Supplemented by reference TRBV11-1 and TRBJ1-3, the full variable domain reads EAEVAQSPRYKITEKSQAVAFWCDPISGHATLYWYRQILGQGPELLVQFQDESVVDDSQLPKDRFSAERLKGVDSTLKIQPAELGDSAMYLCASSPEYLVWGNTIYFGEGSWLTVV.

This clonotype was seen repeatedly, ten times or more. V and J are TRBV20-1 and TRBJ2-4; 8 positions agree with TRBD1. The ends lost 0 bases at V and 8 bases at J; junction bases unmatched: 9. Germline loops: CDR1 DFQATT, CDR2 SNEGSKA (reference sequence). CDR3 size: 15 residues. The CDR3 DNA sequence: TGCAGTGCTAGAGACCCTCGCAGGGGGCGGGACATTCAGTACTTC. Its translation is CSARDPRRGRDIQYF.

The gene calls are TRBV27 and TRBJ2-2; 12 nucleotides align to TRBD2. Unmatched junction bases numbered 10, after V lost 5 bases and J lost 9 bases. Germline lookup yields CDR1 MNHEY and CDR2 SMNVEV (reference sequence). There are 16 residues in the CDR3. The CDR3 protein is CASSALAGGPIRELFF. CDR3 nucleotides: TGTGCCAGCAGTGCCCTAGCGGGAGGGCCGATCCGGGAGCTGTTTTTT.

The V gene is TRBV6-1, the J gene TRBJ1-2, with 8 bases lining up with TRBD1. Germline V gene data show CDR1 as MNHNS and CDR2 as SASEGT. V was pared by 6 bases and J by 5 bases, with 8 bases of the junction left unmatched. This CDR3 contains 14 residues. CDR3 nucleotide sequence: TGTGCCAGCAGGGACAGGGATGGGAGTTATGGCTACACCTTC. It codes for CASRDRDGSYGYTF.

This clonotype was recorded at least ten times. The germline gene is not matched at one end of the junction; a read error may be the cause. The chain uses TRBV7-3 and TRBJ2-7; D is uncertain. Germline-derived CDR1 and CDR2 are SGHTA and FQGTGA. The CDR3 is 14 residues long. In DNA, the CDR3 is TGTGCCAGCAGCTTATCATCCAGCTCCCACGAGCAGTACTTC. Protein product: CASSLSSSSHEQYF.

This clonotype has a count of ten or more. V usage is TRBV6-1 and J usage is TRBJ1-3; TRBD1 might be the D (6 bases). Per the germline V gene, CDR1 is MNHNS and CDR2 is SASEGT. V lost 6 bases and J lost 4, with 10 bases in between. This CDR3 has 13 residues. The CDR3 DNA is TGTGCCAGCAGCCGGGACACCGGAAACACCATATATTTT. This gives the protein CASSRDTGNTIYF.

At least ten counts were recorded for this clonotype. The chain's CDR3 is CASSMNAQEFDEQYF. The CDR3 bases are TGTGCCAGTAGTATGAACGCGCAGGAGTTCGACGAGCAGTACTTC. This chain links TRBV19 with TRBJ2-7; D gene ambiguous. The CDR3 has 15 residues. V dropped 3 bases and J dropped 5 bases, with 17 bases sitting between them. The V gene's germline CDR1 is LNHDA and CDR2 SQIVND (reference sequence).

This clonotype was observed at least ten times. The chain is built from TRBV19 and TRBJ2-7; D is ambiguous. V lost 3 bases and J 3 bases, leaving 12 bases between the germline ends. The CDR3 has 14 residues. Germline-derived CDR1 and CDR2 are LNHDA and SQIVND (reference sequence). The CDR3 loop reads CASSIEQPRYEQYF. The CDR3 nucleotides read TGTGCCAGTAGTATCGAACAGCCTCGCTACGAGCAGTACTTC.

This clonotype came up many times. The chain recombines TRBV9 with TRBJ1-1; the D gene is possibly TRBD1 (6 bases). Trimming pared 4 bases from V and 4 bases from J, leaving 14 bases between. Germline V lookup: CDR1 SGDLS, CDR2 YYNGEE. The CDR3 runs to 14 residues. The CDR3 nucleotides are TGTGCCAGCAGCTTGAGGACAGCGGGCACTGAAGCTTTCTTT. It encodes CASSLRTAGTEAFF.

The chain is built from TRBV18 and TRBJ1-1; TRBD1 aligns across 9 bases. The CDR3 extends over 16 amino acids. V was clipped by 4 bases and J by 0 bases; unmatched bases: 6. CDR1 is KGHSH and CDR2 is LQKENI in the germline V gene. The DNA of the CDR3 is TGTGCCAGCTCACTGAGGACAGGGGCAATGAACACTGAAGCTTTCTTT. Translation gives CASSLRTGAMNTEAFF.

This sequence joins TRBV6-1 and TRBJ2-7; 8 bases map to TRBD1. In germline, CDR1 is MNHNS, CDR2 SASEGT. This CDR3 has 14 amino acids. Trimming at V came to 7 bases and at J to 4 bases, leaving 9 bases not matched to a gene. In nucleotides, the CDR3 is TGTGCCAGCACGGCCAGGGGGCCAGGGTACGAGCAGTACTTC. Translated, it gives CASTARGPGYEQYF.

Comment on this clonotype: It may be a read error: a sequence one base away is much more abundant. This chain uses TRBV30 with TRBJ1-5, with D perhaps matching TRBD1 (6 bases). The CDR3 runs to 13 residues. Germline CDR1 reads GTSNPN; CDR2 reads SVGIG (reference sequence). The CDR3: CAWSVGGWQPQDF. Here the CDR3 DNA reads TGTGCCTGGAGTGTGGGGGGCTGGCAGCCCCAGGATTTT.

This clonotype was counted many times. The chain links TRBV7-9 to TRBJ1-1; 8 bases line up with TRBD1. Trimming at V came to 1 base and at J to 5 bases, leaving 3 bases not matched to a gene. CDR1 and CDR2 from the germline V gene are SEHNR and FQNEAQ (reference sequence). This CDR3 has 14 residues. The CDR3 DNA reads TGTGCCAGCAGCTTAGAAGGACAGGGAACTGAAGCTTTCTTT. Translation: CASSLEGQGTEAFF.

This clonotype was seen ten or more times. This chain connects TRBV20-1 to TRBJ2-5; 8 bases align to TRBD2. Germline CDR1 reads DFQATT; CDR2 reads SNEGSKA (reference sequence). V gave up 4 bases and J gave up 5 bases; unmatched junction bases: 6. The CDR3 spans 13 residues. CDR3 sequence (DNA): TGCAGTGCTAAGGCGGGAGGTGGGGAGACCCAGTACTTC. Translated: CSAKAGGGETQYF.

In regard to this clonotype: A read error is possible here, since a much larger clone lies one base away. V and J are TRBV5-1 and TRBJ2-5; perhaps TRBD1 as D (7 bases). Trimming cost V 0 bases and J 9 bases, with 21 bases left between them. Germline V CDR1 and CDR2: SGHRS, YFSETQ. The CDR3 has 16 amino acids. CDR3 DNA: TGCGCCAGCAGCTTGGGAGGGGACAGACGACGGGGGTCCCAGTACTTC. Its translation is CASSLGGDRRRGSQYF.

As regards this clonotype: With a much larger clone just one base away, this may be a read error. The rearrangement joins TRBV4-2 to TRBJ2-5; TRBD2 matches at 9 bases. The CDR3 totals 15 residues. CDR1 LGHNA and CDR2 YNFKEQ come from the germline V gene. Unmatched junction bases numbered 5, after V lost 4 bases and J lost 2 bases. CDR3 region: CASSPRLAEQETQYF. DNA of the CDR3: TGTGCCAGCAGCCCGCGACTAGCGGAACAAGAGACCCAGTACTTC.

At least ten counts were recorded for this clonotype. The V and J genes are TRBV5-1 and TRBJ2-7; TRBD2 matches 7 bases. With 0 bases clipped from V and 3 bases from J, the junction kept 6 bases outside the gene matches. Germline-derived CDR1 and CDR2 are SGHRS and YFSETQ. This CDR3 contains 15 residues. CDR3 coding DNA: TGCGCCAGCAGCTTGGAGAGCGGGAAACGCTACGAGCAGTACTTC. This sequence encodes CASSLESGKRYEQYF.

This clonotype was picked up many times. The chain joins TRBV13 to TRBJ1-1; 8 bases match TRBD1. V lost 5 bases to trimming and J lost 11 bases; unmatched junction nucleotides: 4. CDR3 size: 11 residues. Germline V gene data show CDR1 as PRHDT and CDR2 as FYEKMQ (reference sequence). The DNA for the CDR3 is TGTGCCAGCAGCCGGACAGGGCGTGCTTTCTTT. It encodes CASSRTGRAFF. The variable domain in full, completed from reference TRBV13 and TRBJ1-1, reads AAGVIQSPRHLIKEKRETATLKCYPIPRHDTVYWYQQGPGQDPQFLISFYEKMQSDKGSIPDRFSAQQFSDYHSELNMSSLELGDSALYFCASSRTGRAFFGQGTRLTVV.

This clonotype was recorded at least ten times. This sequence joins TRBV7-6 and TRBJ1-1; D is possibly TRBD1 (6 bases). Trimming cost V 3 bases and J 5 bases, with 16 bases left between them. Germline V gene data show CDR1 as SGHVS and CDR2 as FNYEAQ. CDR3 length equals 15 residues. CDR3 residues: CASSFRRGALTEAFF. The DNA of the CDR3 is TGTGCCAGCAGCTTTAGGAGGGGGGCGCTAACTGAAGCTTTCTTT. The full variable domain, in which reference TRBV7-6 and TRBJ1-1 provide the parts outside the CDR3, is GAGVSQSPRYKVTKRGQDVALRCDPISGHVSLYWYRQALGQGPEFLTYFNYEAQQDKSGLPNDRFSAERPEGSISTLTIQRTEQRDSAMYRCASSFRRGALTEAFFGQGTRLTVV.

This clonotype was detected many times. The chain has TRBV11-2 and TRBJ2-7, with TRBD1 matching 9 bases. CDR1 is SGHAT and CDR2 is FQNNGV in the germline V gene. Unmatched junction bases numbered 11, after V lost 4 bases and J lost 4 bases. The CDR3 spans 16 residues. CDR3 region: CASSSRPGTGLYEQYF. CDR3 coding DNA: TGTGCCAGCAGCTCTAGGCCCGGGACAGGGCTTTACGAGCAGTACTTC.

This clonotype was found many times. The chain recombines TRBV27 with TRBJ2-2, with 10 bases identical to TRBD2. V shed 4 bases and J 6 bases; nucleotides not matched to a gene: 8. The CDR3 runs 16 residues. Germline CDR1 and CDR2: MNHEY and SMNVEV (reference sequence). CDR3 sequence: CASSSIPGLASGELFF. CDR3 sequence (DNA): TGTGCCAGCAGTTCAATCCCGGGACTAGCGTCCGGGGAGCTGTTTTTT.

This clonotype was recorded at least ten times. The V and J genes are TRBV6-2 or TRBV6-3 and TRBJ2-7; 14 bases align to TRBD2. This CDR3 has 20 amino acids. Looked up from germline, CDR1 is MNHEY and CDR2 is SVGEGT. V was pared by 0 bases and J by 6 bases, with 16 bases of the junction left unmatched. CDR3 sequence reads: CASSYSVRTSGRPSRGEQYF. In DNA, the CDR3 is TGTGCCAGCAGTTACTCTGTTCGGACTAGCGGGAGGCCCTCTAGGGGCGAGCAGTACTTC.

This clonotype was counted many times. The chain employs TRBV5-1 and TRBJ1-1; 7 nucleotides line up with TRBD1. Trimming removed 5 bases from V and 1 base from J; junction bases left unmatched: 8. Germline CDR1 reads SGHRS; CDR2 reads YFSETQ. The CDR3 covers 15 residues. CDR3 DNA: TGCGCCAGCAGGTCAAACAGGGGACCGAACACTGAAGCTTTCTTT. Translation gives CASRSNRGPNTEAFF. Variable domain in full (rest from reference TRBV5-1 and TRBJ1-1): KAGVTQTPRYLIKTRGQQVTLSCSPISGHRSVSWYQQTPGQGLQFLFEYFSETQRNKGNFPGRFSGRQFSNSRSEMNVSTLELGDSALYLCASRSNRGPNTEAFFGQGTRLTVV.

This clonotype was seen repeatedly, ten times or more. The V call is TRBV6-1, the J call TRBJ2-7; a possible D gene is TRBD2 (5 bases). V lost 1 base, J lost 0 bases, and 13 bases lay in between. Germline CDR1 MNHNS, CDR2 SASEGT. This CDR3 contains 16 residues. The CDR3 DNA reads as TGTGCCAGCAGTGAAGTGCGGGCTCGGAGCTCCTACGAGCAGTACTTC. Amino acid sequence: CASSEVRARSSYEQYF.